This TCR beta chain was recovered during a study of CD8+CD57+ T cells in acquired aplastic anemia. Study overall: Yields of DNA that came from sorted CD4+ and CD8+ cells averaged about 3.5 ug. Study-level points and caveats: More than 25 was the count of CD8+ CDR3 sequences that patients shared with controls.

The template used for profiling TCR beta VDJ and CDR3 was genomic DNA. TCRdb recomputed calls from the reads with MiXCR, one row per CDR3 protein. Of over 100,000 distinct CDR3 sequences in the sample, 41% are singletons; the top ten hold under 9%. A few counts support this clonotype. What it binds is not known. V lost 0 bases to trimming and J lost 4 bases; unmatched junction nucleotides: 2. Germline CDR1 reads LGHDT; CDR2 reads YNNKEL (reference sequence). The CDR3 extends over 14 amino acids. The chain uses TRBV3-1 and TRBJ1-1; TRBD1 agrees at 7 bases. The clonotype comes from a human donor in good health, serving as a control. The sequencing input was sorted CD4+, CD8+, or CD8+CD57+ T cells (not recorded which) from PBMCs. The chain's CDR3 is CASSQETGVTEAFF. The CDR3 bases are TGTGCCAGCAGCCAAGAAACAGGGGTCACTGAAGCTTTCTTT.